The clone carrying this TCR beta chain was counted at least ten times. Its antigen remains unidentified. This sample was included in a study of response to subunit inactivated influenza vaccine. Findings of the study overall: Authors suggested seasonal influenza vaccinations each recruit few new T cells.

CDR1 MNHEY and CDR2 SMNVEV come from the germline V gene (reference sequence). Trimming took 4 bases from V and 2 from J, leaving 11 bases between them. The CDR3 has 15 residues. MiXCR was run by TCRdb on the RT-PCR reads, yielding one entry per CDR3 protein. In the table there are 400,000 to 650,000 distinct CDR3 sequences, more than 7% of which are singletons. V usage is TRBV27 and J usage is TRBJ2-2, with unresolved D. This sample comprised PBMCs from blood, obtained less than 30 months after vaccination. The sequence derives from a man aged 50 to 69 who received an inactivated influenza vaccine. The CDR3 coding sequence is TGTGCCAGCAGTTCTCGGACCTTAAACACCGGGGAGCTGTTTTTT. It specifies CASSSRTLNTGELFF.